This entry lists 25 T cell receptor beta chains sequenced from one sample in a study of cytomegalovirus exposure and HLA in healthy donors. Both 60 Vbeta primers and 13 Jbeta primers went into the PCR. The assay was immunoSEQ multiplex PCR, and TCRdb's table has in-frame clones only and misses some. The sample contains 150,000 to 200,000 clones, over 60% of which appear only once. Sequencing was done on a sample of PBMCs. The origin of the receptors is a woman between 35 and 50 years old in good health and CMV-seronegative.

The chain uses TRBV6-1 and TRBJ2-7; a possible D gene is TRBD2 (5 bases). Deletions cut 0 bases from V and 2 bases from J, with 11 bases between. Germline loops: CDR1 MNHNS, CDR2 SASEGT. The CDR3 consists of 15 residues. CDR3 DNA: TGTGCCAGCAGTGAAGCTGCTAGCCTGACCTACGAGCAGTACTTC. Translating it yields CASSEAASLTYEQYF.

The V and J genes are TRBV7-3 and TRBJ2-5; D is possibly TRBD1 (6 bases). CDR1 is SGHTA and CDR2 is FQGTGA in the germline V gene. Trimming cost V 5 bases and J 3 bases, with 16 bases left between them. The CDR3 has 15 residues. CDR3 in DNA: TGTGCCAGCAGCCTAATACAGGGTCCAGAAGAGACCCAGTACTTC. Translation gives CASSLIQGPEETQYF.

This clone was detected only a few times. This CDR3 is CAWSSGGMVYGYTF. The CDR3 DNA is TGTGCCTGGAGTTCCGGGGGAATGGTCTATGGCTACACCTTC. The rearrangement joins TRBV30 to TRBJ1-2, with D possibly matching TRBD1 (5 bases). This CDR3 spans 14 amino acids. CDR1 is GTSNPN and CDR2 is SVGIG in the germline V gene (reference sequence). V lost 2 bases, J lost 4 bases, and 14 bases lay in between.

The gene calls are TRBV12-5 and TRBJ2-6, with D unclear. Germline V gene data show CDR1 as LGHNT and CDR2 as FRNRAP. CDR3 length: 17 amino acids. V was trimmed by 3 bases and J by 0 bases, leaving 12 bases between them. For the CDR3, the DNA is TGTGCTAGTGGTTTCACAGCTGTTTACTCTGGGGCCAACGTCCTGACTTTC. It is translated as CASGFTAVYSGANVLTF.

The gene calls are TRBV30 and TRBJ2-6; no firm D call. V was pared by 6 bases and J by 4 bases, with 7 bases between. Germline loops: CDR1 GTSNPN, CDR2 SVGIG (reference sequence). The CDR3 sequence is 12 residues long. The CDR3 DNA sequence: TGTGCCTGTACACAAGGGGCCAACGTCCTGACTTTC. Residues: CACTQGANVLTF.

V is TRBV5-4 and J is TRBJ1-5, with 8 bases matching TRBD1. Germline assignment: CDR1 SGHNT and CDR2 YYREEE (reference sequence). The trim removed 0 bases at V and 4 bases at J, leaving 6 bases unmatched. The CDR3 is 16 residues long. The CDR3: CASSLAGGGQNQPQHF. The CDR3 DNA is TGTGCCAGCAGCTTGGCAGGGGGCGGGCAGAATCAGCCCCAGCATTTT.

This chain connects TRBV5-1 to TRBJ2-7; D might be TRBD1 (5 bases). This CDR3 contains 14 residues. CDR1 is SGHRS, CDR2 YFSETQ, per germline. V was shortened by 0 bases and J by 3 bases, with 10 bases between the two germline ends. The CDR3 region is CASSLEGAGYEQYF. CDR3 DNA sequence: TGCGCCAGCAGCTTGGAAGGGGCCGGCTACGAGCAGTACTTC.

The chain employs TRBV6-5 and TRBJ1-6; tentative D call: TRBD1 (6 bases). V was pared by 2 bases and J by 6 bases, with 14 bases between. The CDR3 runs 16 residues. Per germline, CDR1 MNHEY and CDR2 SVGAGI. CDR3 sequence reads: CASSYGGELINSPLHF. The CDR3 DNA reads as TGTGCCAGCAGTTACGGGGGCGAGCTGATTAATTCACCCCTCCACTTT.

The J gene is TRBJ1-2, the V gene TRBV30; 7 nucleotides align to TRBD1. From germline, CDR1 is GTSNPN and CDR2 SVGIG (reference sequence). The CDR3 is 15 amino acids. Trimming took 3 bases from V and 4 from J; bases not matched to a gene: 11. The CDR3 spells CAWRGQLTPSYGYTF. CDR3 coding DNA: TGTGCCTGGAGGGGACAGCTTACCCCTAGCTATGGCTACACCTTC. The whole variable domain, remainder taken from reference TRBV30 and TRBJ1-2, is SQTIHQWPATLVQPVGSPLSLECTVEGTSNPNLYWYRQAAGRGLQLLFYSVGIGQISSEVPQNLSASRPQDRQFILSSKKLLLSDSGFYLCAWRGQLTPSYGYTFGSGTRLTVV.

This clone has just one count. The rearrangement links TRBV7-3 to TRBJ1-1; 9 bases fit TRBD1. CDR3 length equals 16 residues. The trim removed 2 bases at V and 11 bases at J, leaving 15 bases unmatched. Looked up from germline, CDR1 is SGHTA and CDR2 is FQGTGA. CDR3 in amino acids: CASSLGAHRGLLGAFF. DNA for the CDR3: TGTGCCAGCAGCTTAGGAGCCCACAGGGGGCTTTTGGGTGCTTTCTTT.

This clone was observed a few times. J is TRBJ2-7 and V is TRBV6-6, with D possibly TRBD2 on 6 matching bases. Per the germline V gene, CDR1 is MNHNY and CDR2 is SVGAGI (reference sequence). This CDR3 contains 13 residues. V lost 2 bases, J lost 7 bases, and 12 bases lay in between. CDR3: CASSYGSGREQYF. Written as DNA, the CDR3 is TGTGCCAGCAGTTACGGTTCGGGGAGGGAGCAGTACTTC.

This chain links TRBV11-3 with TRBJ2-2, with D hard to call. Germline V CDR1 and CDR2: SGHNT, YENEEA. Trimming stripped 5 bases from V and 4 bases from J, with 14 bases between. This CDR3 is 15 amino acids long. The CDR3 DNA is TGTGCCAGCAGCCTCCCAAGCTCGGTCACCGGGGAGCTGTTTTTT. Translation: CASSLPSSVTGELFF.

The chain employs TRBV10-3 and TRBJ2-1, with a tentative D call TRBD2 (6 bases). From germline, CDR1 is ENHRY and CDR2 SYGVKD. This CDR3 region has 13 residues. Between the trimmed V and J ends, which lost 9 bases and 8 bases, there was a span of 17 bases. DNA for the CDR3: TGTGCCATGAGACTAGACGGCGGCGATGAGCAGTTCTTC. This codes for CAMRLDGGDEQFF.

The chain has TRBV19 and TRBJ2-5; D perhaps matches TRBD2 (6 bases). Deletions cut 5 bases from V and 4 bases from J, with 11 bases between. Germline values: CDR1 LNHDA, CDR2 SQIVND (reference sequence). This CDR3 comprises 13 residues. The CDR3 spells CASSRTRGETQYF. CDR3 in DNA: TGTGCCAGTAGTCGAACGCGGGGAGAGACCCAGTACTTC.

This chain links TRBV19 with TRBJ2-3, with D possibly being TRBD2 (6 bases). Deletions cut 5 bases from V and 0 bases from J, with 15 bases between. The CDR3 has 16 residues. Germline V gives CDR1 LNHDA, CDR2 SQIVND (reference sequence). CDR3 sequence (DNA): TGTGCCAGTAGTGCGGGACGTACCACTAGCACAGATACGCAGTATTTT. It codes for CASSAGRTTSTDTQYF.

The V gene is TRBV7-8, the J gene TRBJ2-6; 7 bases align to TRBD2. The germline CDR1 and CDR2 sequences are SGHVS and FQNEAQ. The CDR3 sequence is 19 residues long. The ends lost 3 bases at V and 0 bases at J; junction bases unmatched: 11. The CDR3 DNA reads as TGTGCCAGCAGCTTCATCGATTGGGGGGGACCCTCTGGGGCCAACGTCCTGACTTTC. Translated, it gives CASSFIDWGGPSGANVLTF.

This clone was observed once. At one end the junction does not follow the germline gene, possibly because of a read error. The rearrangement links TRBV2 to TRBJ2-2, with 9 positions matching TRBD2. CDR1 is SNHLY, CDR2 FYNNEI, per germline. This CDR3 has 15 amino acids. The CDR3 sequence: CASAGGAGVTGELLF. The CDR3 DNA reads as TGTGCCAGTGCGGGAGGGGCAGGGGTAACCGGGGAGCTGCTTTTT.

The CDR3 loop is CASSPSGRANEAFF. DNA of the CDR3: TGCGCCAGCAGCCCCTCGGGAAGGGCGAATGAAGCTTTCTTT. The chain combines TRBV4-1 with TRBJ1-1; D gene ambiguous. Germline CDR1 MGHRA, CDR2 YSYEKL. Trimming cost V 4 bases and J 7 bases, with 16 bases left between them. CDR3 length equals 14 residues.

This clone was recorded a few times. The chain couples TRBV2 to TRBJ2-4; perhaps TRBD1 as D (6 bases). Germline V gives CDR1 SNHLY, CDR2 FYNNEI. The CDR3 totals 13 residues. The ends were cut back, 3 bases at V and 11 bases at J, with 14 bases in the middle. In DNA form, the CDR3 reads TGTGCCAGCAGTGAGACCCGGGACACACTTCAGTACTTC. This translates into CASSETRDTLQYF.

The V and J genes are TRBV6-5 and TRBJ2-1; TRBD1 aligns across 8 bases. This CDR3 has 16 residues. J lost 5 bases, V lost 0 bases, and 6 bases had no gene match. CDR1 is MNHEY and CDR2 is SVGAGI in the germline V gene. The CDR3 nucleotides are TGTGCCAGCAGTTACTCGGGACAGGCGAGGAACAATGAGCAGTTCTTC. Translation: CASSYSGQARNNEQFF.

V is TRBV19 and J is TRBJ1-2, with D possibly TRBD1 on 6 matching bases. Germline assignment: CDR1 LNHDA and CDR2 SQIVND (reference sequence). Between the trimmed V and J ends, which lost 2 bases and 8 bases, there was a span of 12 bases. The CDR3 loop spans 13 amino acids. The DNA for the CDR3 is TGTGCCAGTAGTATACAGGGGCAAAGGGGCTACACCTTC. Translating gives CASSIQGQRGYTF.

Ten or more counts support this clone. V gene TRBV5-6 combines with J gene TRBJ2-2, with 9 bases lining up with TRBD2. CDR1 SGHDT and CDR2 YYEEEE come from the germline V gene. Germline trimming cut 4 bases from V and 2 bases from J; bases unmatched to any gene: 9. The CDR3 has 17 residues. CDR3 DNA: TGTGCCAGCAGCCCCAGGCGAGCGGGAGGTAACACCGGGGAGCTGTTTTTT. Translation: CASSPRRAGGNTGELFF. The full variable domain, with the rest looked up from reference TRBV5-6 and TRBJ2-2, is DAGVTQSPTHLIKTRGQQVTLRCSPKSGHDTVSWYQQALGQGPQFIFQYYEEEERQRGNFPDRFSGHQFPNYSSELNVNALLLGDSALYLCASSPRRAGGNTGELFFGEGSRLTVL.

This clone was recorded a few times. This chain uses TRBV5-1 with TRBJ1-4; a weak D match, TRBD1 (5 bases). V dropped 4 bases and J dropped 6 bases, with 13 bases sitting between them. Germline assignment: CDR1 SGHRS and CDR2 YFSETQ. This CDR3 contains 14 residues. CDR3 in DNA: TGCGCCAGCAGCCGGGGGGGGGAGGATGAAAAACTGTTTTTT. This gives the protein CASSRGGEDEKLFF.

The table lists this clone with a few counts. The chain links TRBV2 to TRBJ1-3; maybe TRBD1 (6 bases). The germline V gene encodes CDR1 SNHLY and CDR2 FYNNEI. This CDR3 has 14 amino acids. With 6 bases removed from V and 1 base from J, the gap between germline ends came to 10 bases. CDR3 region: CASSAQGSGNTIYF. CDR3 nucleotide sequence: TGTGCCAGCAGCGCACAGGGTTCTGGAAACACCATATATTTT.

Worth noting for this clone: Sequence at one end of the junction differs from germline and may be a read error. The V gene is TRBV7-9, the J gene TRBJ1-2; 7 bases align to TRBD1. From germline, CDR1 is SEHNR and CDR2 FQNEAQ (reference sequence). CDR3 length equals 15 residues. CDR3 nucleotide sequence: TGTTCCAGCAGCCCCCGGGACAGTCTCAACTATGGCTACACCTTC. Translated: CSSSPRDSLNYGYTF.